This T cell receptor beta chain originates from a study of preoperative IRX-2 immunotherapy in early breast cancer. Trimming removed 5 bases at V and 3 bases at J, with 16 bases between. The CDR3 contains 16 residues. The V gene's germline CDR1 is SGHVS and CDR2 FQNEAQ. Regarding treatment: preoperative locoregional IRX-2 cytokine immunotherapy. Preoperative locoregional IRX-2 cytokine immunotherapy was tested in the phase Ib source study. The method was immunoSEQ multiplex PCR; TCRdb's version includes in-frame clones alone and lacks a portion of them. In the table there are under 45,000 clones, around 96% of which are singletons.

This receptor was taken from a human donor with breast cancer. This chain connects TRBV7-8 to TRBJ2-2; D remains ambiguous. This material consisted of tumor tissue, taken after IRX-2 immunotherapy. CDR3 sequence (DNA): TGTGCCAGCAGCCCCCCGGTGGTTTCCGACACCGGGGAGCTGTTTTTT. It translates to CASSPPVVSDTGELFF.